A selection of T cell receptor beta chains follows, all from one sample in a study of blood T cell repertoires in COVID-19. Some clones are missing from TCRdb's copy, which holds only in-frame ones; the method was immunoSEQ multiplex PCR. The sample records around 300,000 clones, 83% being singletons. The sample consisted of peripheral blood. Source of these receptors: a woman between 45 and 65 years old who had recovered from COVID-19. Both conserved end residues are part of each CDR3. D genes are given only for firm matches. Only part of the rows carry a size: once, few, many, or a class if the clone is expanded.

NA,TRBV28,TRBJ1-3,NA,CASSPDRISGNTIYF,TGTGCCAGCAGTCCGGACAGAATCTCTGGAAACACCATATATTTT
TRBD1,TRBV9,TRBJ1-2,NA,CASGQTGNYGYTF,TGTGCCAGCGGCCAGACAGGGAACTATGGCTACACCTTC
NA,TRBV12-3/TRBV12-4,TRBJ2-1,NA,CASQGSSGQFF,TGTGCCAGTCAGGGGTCGAGCGGGCAGTTCTTC
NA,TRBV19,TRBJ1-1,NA,CASSIQGLGITEAFF,TGTGCCAGTAGTATACAGGGGTTGGGGATCACTGAAGCTTTCTTT
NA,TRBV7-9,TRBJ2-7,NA,CASSNKDSYEQYF,TGTGCCAGCAGCAATAAGGACAGTTACGAGCAGTACTTC
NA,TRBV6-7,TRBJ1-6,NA,CASSYGALGSPLHF,TGTGCCAGCAGTTACGGGGCCTTGGGATCACCCCTCCACTTT
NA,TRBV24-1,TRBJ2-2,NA,CATSDLLSDKNTGELFF,TGTGCCACCAGTGATTTGCTGTCAGACAAGAACACCGGGGAGCTGTTTTTT
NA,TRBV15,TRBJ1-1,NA,CATSRTPGRVEDTEAFF,TGTGCCACCAGCAGAACCCCGGGGAGGGTTGAGGACACTGAAGCTTTCTTT
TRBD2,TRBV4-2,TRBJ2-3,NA,CASSQGLAGEDTQYF,TGTGCCAGCAGCCAAGGGCTAGCGGGGGAAGATACGCAGTATTTT
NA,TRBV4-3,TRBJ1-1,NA,CASTGAMNTEAFF,TGCGCCAGCACGGGAGCAATGAACACTGAAGCTTTCTTT
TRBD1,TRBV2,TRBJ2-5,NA,CASSEDGDSQETQYF,TGTGCCAGCAGTGAAGACGGGGACAGTCAAGAGACCCAGTACTTC
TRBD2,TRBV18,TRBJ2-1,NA,CASSPGLGQRGGRSYNEQFF,TGTGCCAGCTCACCAGGACTAGGCCAGCGGGGGGGCCGGTCCTACAATGAGCAGTTCTTC
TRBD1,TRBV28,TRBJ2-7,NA,CASSRRTGGMDYEQYF,TGTGCCAGCAGCCGTCGGACAGGGGGTATGGACTACGAGCAGTACTTC
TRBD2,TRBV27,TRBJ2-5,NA,CASSLIGGLARPYQETQYF,TGTGCCAGCAGTTTAATAGGTGGACTAGCGAGACCGTACCAAGAGACCCAGTACTTC
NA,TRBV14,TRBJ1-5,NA,CASSLRDKNQPQHF,TGTGCCAGCAGCCTCCGGGACAAAAATCAGCCCCAGCATTTT
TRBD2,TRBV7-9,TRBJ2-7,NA,CASSQGGLAIYEQYF,TGTGCCAGCAGCCAAGGGGGACTAGCGATCTACGAGCAGTACTTC
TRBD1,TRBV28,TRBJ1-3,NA,CASSDGTGRGPGNTIYF,TGTGCCAGCAGTGACGGGACAGGGAGAGGTCCTGGAAACACCATATATTTT
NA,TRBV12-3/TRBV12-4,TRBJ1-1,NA,CASSDGRTEAFF,TGTGCCAGCAGTGACGGGAGGACTGAAGCTTTCTTT
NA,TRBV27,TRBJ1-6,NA,CASSLQLKSPLHF,TGTGCCAGCAGTCTACAGCTTAAGTCACCCCTCCACTTT
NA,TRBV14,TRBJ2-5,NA,CASSQVIQETQYF,TGTGCCAGCAGCCAAGTAATCCAAGAGACCCAGTACTTC
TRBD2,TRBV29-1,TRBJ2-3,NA,CSSRLAGRTDTQYF,TGCAGCTCCCGACTAGCGGGACGAACAGATACGCAGTATTTT
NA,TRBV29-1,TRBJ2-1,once,CSVGRVKSSYNEQFF,TGCAGCGTTGGAAGAGTAAAGAGCTCCTACAATGAGCAGTTCTTC
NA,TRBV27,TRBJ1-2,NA,CASSIQGRAYGYTF,TGTGCCAGCAGTATCCAGGGAAGGGCCTATGGCTACACCTTC
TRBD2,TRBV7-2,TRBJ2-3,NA,CASSLVGGSTDTQYF,TGTGCCAGCAGCTTAGTCGGGGGGAGCACAGATACGCAGTATTTT
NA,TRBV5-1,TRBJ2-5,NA,CASGGVGQGRETQYF,TGCGCCAGCGGGGGGGTCGGACAGGGTAGAGAGACCCAGTACTTC
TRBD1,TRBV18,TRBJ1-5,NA,CASSSGTGNNQPQHF,TGTGCCAGCTCCTCCGGGACAGGGAACAATCAGCCCCAGCATTTT
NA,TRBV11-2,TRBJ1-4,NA,CASSWGGDDNEKLFF,TGTGCCAGCAGCTGGGGGGGGGATGATAATGAAAAACTGTTTTTT
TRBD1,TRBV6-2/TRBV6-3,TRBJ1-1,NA,CASSPTGWSEAFF,TGTGCCAGCAGCCCGACAGGGTGGTCTGAAGCTTTCTTT
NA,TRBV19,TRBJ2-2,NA,CASAEANTGELFF,TGTGCCAGTGCCGAGGCTAACACCGGGGAGCTGTTTTTT
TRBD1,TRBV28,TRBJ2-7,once,CASSPNGQASYEQYF,TGTGCCAGCAGTCCCAACGGACAGGCCTCCTACGAGCAGTACTTC
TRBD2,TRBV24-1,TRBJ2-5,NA,CATSVAGGETQYF,TGTGCCACCAGTGTGGCGGGAGGGGAGACCCAGTACTTC
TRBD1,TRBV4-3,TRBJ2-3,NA,CASSQEERQGPDTQYF,TGCGCCAGCAGCCAGGAGGAGAGACAGGGACCAGATACGCAGTATTTT
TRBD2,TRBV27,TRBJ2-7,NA,CASTPLAGGGNEQYF,TGTGCCAGCACCCCTTTAGCGGGAGGGGGGAACGAGCAGTACTTC
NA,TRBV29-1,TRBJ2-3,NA,CSVVQGARTDTQYF,TGCAGCGTAGTACAGGGAGCGCGCACAGATACGCAGTATTTT
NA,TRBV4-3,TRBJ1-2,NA,CASSRGVSGSYGYTF,TGCGCCAGCAGCCGGGGGGTTAGCGGGAGCTATGGCTACACCTTC
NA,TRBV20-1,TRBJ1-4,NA,CSARRYEKLFF,TGCAGTGCGAGACGGTATGAAAAACTGTTTTTT
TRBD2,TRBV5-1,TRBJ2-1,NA,CASSLAVRRGRDEQFF,TGCGCCAGCAGCTTGGCCGTTCGACGAGGGAGGGATGAGCAGTTCTTC
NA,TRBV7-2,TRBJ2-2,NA,CASSLVRAATGELFF,TGTGCCAGCAGCTTAGTACGCGCGGCCACCGGGGAGCTGTTTTTT
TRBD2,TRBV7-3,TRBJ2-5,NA,CASSSLAAREVETQYF,TGTGCCAGCAGCTCGCTAGCGGCCCGGGAGGTAGAGACCCAGTACTTC
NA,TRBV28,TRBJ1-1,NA,CASSFNPRTEIVEAFF,TGTGCCAGCAGTTTTAATCCCCGGACAGAAATCGTTGAAGCTTTCTTT
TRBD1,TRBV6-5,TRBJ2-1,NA,CASRDTGDPYNEQFF,TGTGCCAGCAGAGACACAGGGGACCCCTACAATGAGCAGTTCTTC
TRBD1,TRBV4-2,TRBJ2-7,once,CASSHLGDRVAEQYF,TGTGCCAGCAGCCACCTAGGGGACAGGGTTGCCGAGCAGTACTTC
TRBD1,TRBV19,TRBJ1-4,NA,CASSTYRGPNEKLFF,TGTGCCAGTAGTACTTACAGGGGGCCTAATGAAAAACTGTTTTTT
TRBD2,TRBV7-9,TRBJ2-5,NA,CASSPPGLAWETQYF,TGTGCCAGCAGCCCGCCTGGACTAGCATGGGAGACCCAGTACTTC
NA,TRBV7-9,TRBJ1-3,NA,CATSASAPQEAGNTIYF,TGTGCCACCTCAGCCTCGGCTCCCCAGGAGGCTGGAAACACCATATATTTT
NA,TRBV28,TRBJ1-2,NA,CASSLGAYGYTF,TGTGCCAGCAGTTTGGGGGCCTATGGCTACACCTTC